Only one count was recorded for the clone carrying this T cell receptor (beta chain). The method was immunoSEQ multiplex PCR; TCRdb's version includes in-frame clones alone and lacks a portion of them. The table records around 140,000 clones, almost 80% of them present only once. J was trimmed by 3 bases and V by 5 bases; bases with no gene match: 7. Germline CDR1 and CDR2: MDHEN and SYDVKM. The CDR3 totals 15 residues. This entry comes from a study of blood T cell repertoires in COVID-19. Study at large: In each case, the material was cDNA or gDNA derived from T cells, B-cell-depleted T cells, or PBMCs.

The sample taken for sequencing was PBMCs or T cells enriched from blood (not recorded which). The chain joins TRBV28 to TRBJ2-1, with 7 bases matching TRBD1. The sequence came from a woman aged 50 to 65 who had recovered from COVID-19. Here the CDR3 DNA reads TGTGCCAGCAGTCGGGCAGGGGGATTCTACAATGAGCAGTTCTTC. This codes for CASSRAGGFYNEQFF. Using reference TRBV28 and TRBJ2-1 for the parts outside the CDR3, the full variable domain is DVKVTQSSRYLVKRTGEKVFLECVQDMDHENMFWYRQDPGLGLRLIYFSYDVKMKEKGDIPEGYSVSREKKERFSLILESASTNQTSMYLCASSRAGGFYNEQFFGPGTRLTVL.